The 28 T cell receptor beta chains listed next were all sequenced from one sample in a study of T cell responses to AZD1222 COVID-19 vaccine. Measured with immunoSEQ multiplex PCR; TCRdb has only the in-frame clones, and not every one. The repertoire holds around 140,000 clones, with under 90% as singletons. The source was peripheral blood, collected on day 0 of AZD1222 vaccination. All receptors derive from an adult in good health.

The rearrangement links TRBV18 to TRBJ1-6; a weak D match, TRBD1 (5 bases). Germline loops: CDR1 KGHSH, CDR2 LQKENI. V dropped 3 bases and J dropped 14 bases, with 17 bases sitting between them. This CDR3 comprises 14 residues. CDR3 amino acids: CASSPGTGEVTLHF. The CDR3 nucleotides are TGTGCCAGCTCACCCGGGACGGGGGAGGTGACCCTCCACTTT.

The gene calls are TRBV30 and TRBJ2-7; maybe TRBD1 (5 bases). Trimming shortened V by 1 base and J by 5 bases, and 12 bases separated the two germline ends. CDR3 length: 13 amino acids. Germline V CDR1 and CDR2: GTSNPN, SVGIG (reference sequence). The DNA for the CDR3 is TGTGCCTGGAGTGCGGACCAGGGCAACGAGCAGTACTTC. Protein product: CAWSADQGNEQYF.

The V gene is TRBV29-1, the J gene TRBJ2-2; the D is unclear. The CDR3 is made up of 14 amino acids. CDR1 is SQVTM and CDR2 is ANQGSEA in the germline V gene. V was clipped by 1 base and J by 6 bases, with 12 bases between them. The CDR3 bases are TGCAGCGTTGAAGGGGTCCTAAACGCCGGGGAGCTGTTTTTT. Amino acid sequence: CSVEGVLNAGELFF.

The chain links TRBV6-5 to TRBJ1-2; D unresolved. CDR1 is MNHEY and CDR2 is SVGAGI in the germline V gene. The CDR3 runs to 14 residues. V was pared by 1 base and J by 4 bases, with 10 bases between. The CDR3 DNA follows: TGTGCCAGCAGTTACTTGCTGGACCCCTATGGCTACACCTTC. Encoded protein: CASSYLLDPYGYTF.

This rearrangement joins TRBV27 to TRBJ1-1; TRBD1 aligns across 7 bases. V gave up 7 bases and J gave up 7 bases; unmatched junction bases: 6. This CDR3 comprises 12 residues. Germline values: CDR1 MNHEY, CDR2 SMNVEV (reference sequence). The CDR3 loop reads CASIGQVIEAFF. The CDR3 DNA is TGTGCCAGCATAGGACAGGTAATTGAAGCTTTCTTT.

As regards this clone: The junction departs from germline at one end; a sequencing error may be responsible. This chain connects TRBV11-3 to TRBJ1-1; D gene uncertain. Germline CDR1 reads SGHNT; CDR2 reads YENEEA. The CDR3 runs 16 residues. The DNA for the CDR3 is TGTGCCAGCAGCTTAACTCTGGACGGTATGAAGACTGAAGCTTTCTTT. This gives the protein CASSLTLDGMKTEAFF.

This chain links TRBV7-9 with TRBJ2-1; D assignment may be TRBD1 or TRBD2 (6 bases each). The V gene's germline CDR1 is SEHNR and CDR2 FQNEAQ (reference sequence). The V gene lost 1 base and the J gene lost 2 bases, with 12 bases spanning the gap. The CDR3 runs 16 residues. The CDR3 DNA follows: TGTGCCAGCAGCTTAGATTCCGGGGGCACCTACAATGAGCAGTTCTTC. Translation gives CASSLDSGGTYNEQFF. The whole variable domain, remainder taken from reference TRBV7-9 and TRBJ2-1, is DTGVSQNPRHKITKRGQNVTFRCDPISEHNRLYWYRQTLGQGPEFLTYFQNEAQLEKSRLLSDRFSAERPKGSFSTLEIQRTEQGDSAMYLCASSLDSGGTYNEQFFGPGTRLTVL.

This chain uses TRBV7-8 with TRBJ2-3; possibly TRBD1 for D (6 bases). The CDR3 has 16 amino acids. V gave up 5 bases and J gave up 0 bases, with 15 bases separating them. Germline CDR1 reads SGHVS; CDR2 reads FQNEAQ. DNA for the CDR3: TGTGCCAGCAGCCAACGGGACACCCAAAGCACAGATACGCAGTATTTT. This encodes CASSQRDTQSTDTQYF.

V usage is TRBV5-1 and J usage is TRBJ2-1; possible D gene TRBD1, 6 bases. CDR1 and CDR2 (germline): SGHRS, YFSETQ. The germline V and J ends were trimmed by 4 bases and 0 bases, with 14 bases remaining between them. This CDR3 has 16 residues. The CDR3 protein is CASSHRVGGSYNEQFF. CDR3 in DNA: TGCGCCAGCAGCCACAGGGTAGGGGGCTCCTACAATGAGCAGTTCTTC.

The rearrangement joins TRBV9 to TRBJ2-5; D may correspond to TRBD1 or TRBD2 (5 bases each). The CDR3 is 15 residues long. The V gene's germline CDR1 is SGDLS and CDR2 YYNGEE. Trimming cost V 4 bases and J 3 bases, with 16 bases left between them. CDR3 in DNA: TGTGCCAGCAGCACCCCCGGGACCACCAAAGAGACCCAGTACTTC. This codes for CASSTPGTTKETQYF.

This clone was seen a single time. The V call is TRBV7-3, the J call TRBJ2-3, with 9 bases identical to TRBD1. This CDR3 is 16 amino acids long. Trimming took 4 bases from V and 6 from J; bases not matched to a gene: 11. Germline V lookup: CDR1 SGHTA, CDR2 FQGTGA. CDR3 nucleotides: TGTGCCAGCAGCTCTGGACAGGGGAGGGTCCGCGATACGCAGTATTTT. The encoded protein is CASSSGQGRVRDTQYF.

This chain's CDR3 is CASIGQGLSYGYTF. In nucleotides, the CDR3 is TGTGCCAGCATTGGGCAGGGGCTAAGCTATGGCTACACCTTC. V is TRBV28 and J is TRBJ1-2, with a tentative D call TRBD1 (6 bases). V lost 7 bases and J 4 bases, leaving 16 bases between the germline ends. Per the germline V gene, CDR1 is MDHEN and CDR2 is SYDVKM. This CDR3 has 14 amino acids.

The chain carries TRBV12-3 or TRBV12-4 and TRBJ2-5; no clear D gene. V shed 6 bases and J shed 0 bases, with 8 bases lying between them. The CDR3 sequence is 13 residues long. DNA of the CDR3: TGTGCCAGCAGAACGAACTACCAAGAGACCCAGTACTTC. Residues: CASRTNYQETQYF.

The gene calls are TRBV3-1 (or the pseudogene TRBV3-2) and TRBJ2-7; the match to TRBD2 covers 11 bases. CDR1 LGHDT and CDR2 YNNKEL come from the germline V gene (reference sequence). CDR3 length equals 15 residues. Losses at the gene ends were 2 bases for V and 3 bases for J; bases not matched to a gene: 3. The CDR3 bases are TGTGCCAGCAGCCAAAATAGCGGGGGGGACTACGAGCAGTACTTC. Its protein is CASSQNSGGDYEQYF.

In nucleotides, the CDR3 is TGTGCCAGCAGCTTAGATCCCGGGGTTGAAAAACTGTTTTTT. Its translation is CASSLDPGVEKLFF. The rearrangement links TRBV7-2 to TRBJ1-4; D gene ambiguous. V was cut by 1 base and J by 7 bases, with 10 bases left in between. This CDR3 is 14 amino acids long. Germline V gene data show CDR1 as SGHTA and CDR2 as FQGNSA.

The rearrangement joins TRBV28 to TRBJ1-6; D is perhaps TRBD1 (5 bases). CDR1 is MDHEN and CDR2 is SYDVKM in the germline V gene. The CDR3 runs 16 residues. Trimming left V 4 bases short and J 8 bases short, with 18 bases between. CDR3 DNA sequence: TGTGCCAGCAGTTATGGGGGGGGTCCTTCCCATTCACCCCTCCACTTT. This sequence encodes CASSYGGGPSHSPLHF.

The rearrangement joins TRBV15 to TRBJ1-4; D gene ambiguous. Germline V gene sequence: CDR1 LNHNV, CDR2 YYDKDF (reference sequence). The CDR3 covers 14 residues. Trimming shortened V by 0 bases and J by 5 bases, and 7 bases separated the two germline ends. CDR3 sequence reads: CATSREGWNEKLFF. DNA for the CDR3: TGTGCCACCAGCAGAGAGGGGTGGAATGAAAAACTGTTTTTT.

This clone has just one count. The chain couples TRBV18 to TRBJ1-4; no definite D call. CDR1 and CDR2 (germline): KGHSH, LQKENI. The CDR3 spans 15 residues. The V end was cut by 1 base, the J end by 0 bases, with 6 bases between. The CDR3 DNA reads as TGTGCCAGCTCACCACACGGACCAACTAATGAAAAACTGTTTTTT. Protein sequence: CASSPHGPTNEKLFF.

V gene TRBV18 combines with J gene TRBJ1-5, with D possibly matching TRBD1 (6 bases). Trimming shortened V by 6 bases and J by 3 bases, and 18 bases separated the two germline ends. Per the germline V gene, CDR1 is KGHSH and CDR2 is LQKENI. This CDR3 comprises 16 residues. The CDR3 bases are TGTGCCAGCTCTGAATTAACAGGGTTTACCAATCAGCCCCAGCATTTT. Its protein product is CASSELTGFTNQPQHF.

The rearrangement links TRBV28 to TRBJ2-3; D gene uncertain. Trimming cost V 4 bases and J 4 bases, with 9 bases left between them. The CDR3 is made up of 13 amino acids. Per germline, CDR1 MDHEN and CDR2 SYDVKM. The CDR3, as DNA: TGTGCCAGCAGTTATGGACGGGCAGATACGCAGTATTTT. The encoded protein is CASSYGRADTQYF. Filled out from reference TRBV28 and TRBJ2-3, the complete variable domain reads DVKVTQSSRYLVKRTGEKVFLECVQDMDHENMFWYRQDPGLGLRLIYFSYDVKMKEKGDIPEGYSVSREKKERFSLILESASTNQTSMYLCASSYGRADTQYFGPGTRLTVL.

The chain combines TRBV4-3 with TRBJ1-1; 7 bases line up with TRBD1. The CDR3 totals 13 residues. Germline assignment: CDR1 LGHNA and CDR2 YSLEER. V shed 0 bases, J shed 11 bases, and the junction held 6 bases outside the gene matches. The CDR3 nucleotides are TGCGCCAGCAGCCAAGATTATAGGGGGCAGGCTTTCTTT. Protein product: CASSQDYRGQAFF.

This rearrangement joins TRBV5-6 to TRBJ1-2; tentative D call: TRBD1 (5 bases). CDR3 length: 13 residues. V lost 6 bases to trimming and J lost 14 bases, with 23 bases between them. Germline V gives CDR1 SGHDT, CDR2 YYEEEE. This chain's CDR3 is CASTFRAGTVSTF. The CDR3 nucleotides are TGTGCCAGCACCTTTAGGGCCGGGACCGTGTCTACCTTC.

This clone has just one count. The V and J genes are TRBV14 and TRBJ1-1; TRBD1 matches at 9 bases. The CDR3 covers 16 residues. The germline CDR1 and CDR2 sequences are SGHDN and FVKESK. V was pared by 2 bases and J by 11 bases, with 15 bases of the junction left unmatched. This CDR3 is CASSQSGGQGRLGAFF. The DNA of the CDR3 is TGTGCCAGCAGCCAATCCGGGGGACAGGGACGTTTGGGGGCTTTCTTT.

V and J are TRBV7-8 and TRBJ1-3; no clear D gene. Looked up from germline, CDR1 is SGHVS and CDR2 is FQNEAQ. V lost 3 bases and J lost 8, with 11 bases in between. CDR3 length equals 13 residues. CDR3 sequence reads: CASSFLTTDTIYF. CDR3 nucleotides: TGTGCCAGCAGCTTCCTAACAACGGACACCATATATTTT.

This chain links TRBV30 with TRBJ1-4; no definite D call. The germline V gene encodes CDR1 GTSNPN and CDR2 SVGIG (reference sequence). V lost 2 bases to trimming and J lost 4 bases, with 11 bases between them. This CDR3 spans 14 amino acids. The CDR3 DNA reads TGTGCCTGGAGTCCCGGGGTGATTAATGAAAAACTGTTTTTT. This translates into CAWSPGVINEKLFF.

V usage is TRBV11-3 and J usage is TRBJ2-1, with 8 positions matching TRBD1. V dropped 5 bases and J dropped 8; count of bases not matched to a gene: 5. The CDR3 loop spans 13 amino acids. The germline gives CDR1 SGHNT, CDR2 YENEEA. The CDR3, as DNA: TGTGCCAGCAGCCTGATGGACAGGGATGAGCAGTTCTTC. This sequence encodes CASSLMDRDEQFF.

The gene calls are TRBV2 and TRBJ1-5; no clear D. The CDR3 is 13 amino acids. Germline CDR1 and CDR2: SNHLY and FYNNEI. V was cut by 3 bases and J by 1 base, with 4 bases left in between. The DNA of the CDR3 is TGTGCCAGCAGTGATGTCAGCAATCAGCCCCAGCATTTT. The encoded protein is CASSDVSNQPQHF.

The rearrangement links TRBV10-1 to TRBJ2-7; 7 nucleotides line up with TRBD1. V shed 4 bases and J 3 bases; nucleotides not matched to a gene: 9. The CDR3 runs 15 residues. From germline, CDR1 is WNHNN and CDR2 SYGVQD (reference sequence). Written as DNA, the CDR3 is TGCGCCAGCAGTGGCTCCGGGACAGAAATCTACGAGCAGTACTTC. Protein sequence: CASSGSGTEIYEQYF.